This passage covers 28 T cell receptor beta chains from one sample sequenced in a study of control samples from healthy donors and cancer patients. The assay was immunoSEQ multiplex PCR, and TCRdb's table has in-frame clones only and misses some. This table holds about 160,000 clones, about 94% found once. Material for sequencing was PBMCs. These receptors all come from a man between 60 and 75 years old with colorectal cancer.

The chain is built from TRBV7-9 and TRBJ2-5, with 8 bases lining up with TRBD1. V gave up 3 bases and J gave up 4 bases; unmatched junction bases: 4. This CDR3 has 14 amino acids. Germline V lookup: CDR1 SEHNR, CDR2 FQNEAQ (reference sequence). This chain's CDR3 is CASSFGQGRETQYF. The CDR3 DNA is TGTGCCAGCAGCTTCGGACAGGGTCGAGAGACCCAGTACTTC.

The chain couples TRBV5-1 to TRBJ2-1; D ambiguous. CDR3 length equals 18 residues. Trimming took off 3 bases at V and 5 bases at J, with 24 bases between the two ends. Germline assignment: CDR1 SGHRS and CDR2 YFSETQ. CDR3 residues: CASSSLRDLSLGDNEQFF. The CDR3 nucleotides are TGCGCCAGCAGCTCCCTAAGGGATCTGAGCTTGGGTGACAATGAGCAGTTCTTC.

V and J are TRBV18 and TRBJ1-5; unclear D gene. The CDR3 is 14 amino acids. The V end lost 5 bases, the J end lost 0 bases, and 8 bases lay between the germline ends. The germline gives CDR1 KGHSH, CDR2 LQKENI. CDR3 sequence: CASSSQHSNQPQHF. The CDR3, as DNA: TGTGCCAGCTCATCCCAACATAGCAATCAGCCCCAGCATTTT.

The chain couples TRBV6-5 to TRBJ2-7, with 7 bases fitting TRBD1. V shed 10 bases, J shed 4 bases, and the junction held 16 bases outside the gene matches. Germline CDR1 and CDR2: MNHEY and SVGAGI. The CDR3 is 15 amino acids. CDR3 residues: CATIMQQGMGYEQYF. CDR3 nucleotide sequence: TGTGCCACCATCATGCAACAGGGGATGGGTTACGAGCAGTACTTC.

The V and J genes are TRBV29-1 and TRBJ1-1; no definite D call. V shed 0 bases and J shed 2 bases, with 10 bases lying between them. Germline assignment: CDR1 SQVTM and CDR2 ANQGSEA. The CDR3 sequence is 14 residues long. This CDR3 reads CSVEEGQQNTEAFF. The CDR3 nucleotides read TGCAGCGTTGAAGAAGGGCAGCAAAACACTGAAGCTTTCTTT.

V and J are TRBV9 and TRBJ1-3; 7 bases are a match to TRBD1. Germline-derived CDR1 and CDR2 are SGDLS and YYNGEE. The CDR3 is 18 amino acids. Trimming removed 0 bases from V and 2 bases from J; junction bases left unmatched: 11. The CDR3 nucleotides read TGTGCCAGCAGCGTAGCTGGGCAGGGGGAACGGACTGGAAACACCATATATTTT. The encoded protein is CASSVAGQGERTGNTIYF. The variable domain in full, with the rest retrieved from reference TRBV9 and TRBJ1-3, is DSGVTQTPKHLITATGQRVTLRCSPRSGDLSVYWYQQSLDQGLQFLIQYYNGEERAKGNILERFSAQQFPDLHSELNLSSLELGDSALYFCASSVAGQGERTGNTIYFGEGSWLTVV.

In nucleotides, the CDR3 is TGTGCCAGCAGTCAGGGGGGCTACCTCACCTACGAGCAGTACTTC. As protein: CASSQGGYLTYEQYF. The chain links TRBV27 to TRBJ2-7; tentative D call: TRBD1 (7 bases). CDR3 length equals 15 residues. Trimming left V 5 bases short and J 2 bases short, with 16 bases between. CDR1 is MNHEY, CDR2 SMNVEV, per germline (reference sequence).

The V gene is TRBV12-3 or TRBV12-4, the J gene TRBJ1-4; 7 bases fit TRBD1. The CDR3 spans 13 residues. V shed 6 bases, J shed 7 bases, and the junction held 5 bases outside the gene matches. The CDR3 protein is CASRQGIGEKLFF. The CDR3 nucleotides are TGTGCCAGCAGACAGGGGATTGGTGAAAAACTGTTTTTT.

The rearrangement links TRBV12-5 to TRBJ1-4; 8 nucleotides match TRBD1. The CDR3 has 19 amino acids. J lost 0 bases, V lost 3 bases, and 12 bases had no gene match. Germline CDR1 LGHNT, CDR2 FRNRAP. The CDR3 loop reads CASGLSNRTGQATNEKLFF. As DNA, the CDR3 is TGTGCTAGTGGTTTATCAAACAGGACAGGGCAGGCAACTAATGAAAAACTGTTTTTT. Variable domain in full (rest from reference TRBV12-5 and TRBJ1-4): DARVTQTPRHKVTEMGQEVTMRCQPILGHNTVFWYRQTMMQGLELLAYFRNRAPLDDSGMPKDRFSAEMPDATLATLKIQPSEPRDSAVYFCASGLSNRTGQATNEKLFFGSGTQLSVL.

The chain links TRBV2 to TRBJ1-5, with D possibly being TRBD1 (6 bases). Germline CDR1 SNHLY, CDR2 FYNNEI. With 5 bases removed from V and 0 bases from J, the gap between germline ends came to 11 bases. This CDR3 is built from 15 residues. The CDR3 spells CASSLGGTSNQPQHF. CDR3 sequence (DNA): TGTGCCAGCAGTCTAGGGGGAACTAGCAATCAGCCCCAGCATTTT.

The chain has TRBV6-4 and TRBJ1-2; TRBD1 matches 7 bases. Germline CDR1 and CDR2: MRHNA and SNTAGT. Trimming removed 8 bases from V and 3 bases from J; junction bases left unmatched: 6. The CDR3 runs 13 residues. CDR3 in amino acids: CASRPGGDYGYTF. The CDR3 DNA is TGTGCCAGCCGGCCAGGGGGAGACTATGGCTACACCTTC.

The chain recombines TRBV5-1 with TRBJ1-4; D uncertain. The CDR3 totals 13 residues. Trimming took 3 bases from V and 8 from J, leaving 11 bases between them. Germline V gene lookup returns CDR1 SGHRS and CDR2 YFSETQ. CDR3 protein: CASSSGEAEKLFF. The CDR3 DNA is TGCGCCAGCAGCTCCGGAGAAGCCGAAAAACTGTTTTTT.

This CDR3 is CASSLGPYSNQPQHF. The DNA of the CDR3 is TGTGCCAGCAGCTTGGGACCTTATAGCAATCAGCCCCAGCATTTT. The chain employs TRBV5-6 and TRBJ1-5; D remains unclear. CDR3 size: 15 residues. V lost 0 bases and J 0 bases, leaving 7 bases between the germline ends. CDR1 and CDR2 (germline): SGHDT, YYEEEE.

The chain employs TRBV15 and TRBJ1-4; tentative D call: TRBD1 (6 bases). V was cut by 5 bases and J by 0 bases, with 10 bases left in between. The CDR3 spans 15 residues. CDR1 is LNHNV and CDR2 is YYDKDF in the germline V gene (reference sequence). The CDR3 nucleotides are TGTGCCACCAGCCTTAGGACAGCAACTAATGAAAAACTGTTTTTT. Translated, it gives CATSLRTATNEKLFF.

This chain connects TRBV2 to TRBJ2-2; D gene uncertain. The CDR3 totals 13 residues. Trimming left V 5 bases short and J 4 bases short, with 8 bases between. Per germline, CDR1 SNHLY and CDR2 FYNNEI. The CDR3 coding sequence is TGTGCCAGCAGTTCCACACCCACCGGGGAGCTGTTTTTT. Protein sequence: CASSSTPTGELFF. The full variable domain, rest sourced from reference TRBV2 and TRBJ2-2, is EPEVTQTPSHQVTQMGQEVILRCVPISNHLYFYWYRQILGQKVEFLVSFYNNEISEKSEIFDDQFSVERPDGSNFTLKIRSTKLEDSAMYFCASSSTPTGELFFGEGSRLTVL.

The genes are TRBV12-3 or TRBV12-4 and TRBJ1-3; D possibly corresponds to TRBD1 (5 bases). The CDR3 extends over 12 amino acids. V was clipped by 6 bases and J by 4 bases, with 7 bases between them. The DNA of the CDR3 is TGTGCCAGCAGACGACAGGGAAACACCATATATTTT. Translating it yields CASRRQGNTIYF.

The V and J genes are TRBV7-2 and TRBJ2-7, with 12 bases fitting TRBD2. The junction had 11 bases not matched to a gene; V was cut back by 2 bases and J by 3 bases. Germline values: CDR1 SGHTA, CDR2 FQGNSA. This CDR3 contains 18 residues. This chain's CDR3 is CASSLKPSGGAGGYEQYF. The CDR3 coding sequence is TGTGCCAGCAGCTTAAAGCCTAGCGGGGGGGCAGGGGGCTACGAGCAGTACTTC.

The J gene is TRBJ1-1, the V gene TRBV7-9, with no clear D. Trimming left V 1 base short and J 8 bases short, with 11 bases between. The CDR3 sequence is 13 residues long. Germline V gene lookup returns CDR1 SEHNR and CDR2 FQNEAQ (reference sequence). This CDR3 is CASSLVSGAEAFF. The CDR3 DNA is TGTGCCAGCAGCTTAGTTTCCGGAGCAGAAGCTTTCTTT.

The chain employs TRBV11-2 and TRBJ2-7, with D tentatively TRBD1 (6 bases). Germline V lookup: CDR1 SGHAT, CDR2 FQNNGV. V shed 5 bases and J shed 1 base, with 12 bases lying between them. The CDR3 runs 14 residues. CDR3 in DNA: TGTGCCAGCAGCCAGGACAGTCATTCCTACGAGCAGTACTTC. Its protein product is CASSQDSHSYEQYF.

CDR3 amino acids: CASSIGPSDTQYF. Written as DNA, the CDR3 is TGTGCCAGTAGTATCGGACCCTCAGATACGCAGTATTTT. V usage is TRBV19 and J usage is TRBJ2-3; no clear D. Germline CDR1 is LNHDA and CDR2 is SQIVND (reference sequence). V lost 3 bases and J lost 4, with 8 bases in between. The CDR3 spans 13 residues.

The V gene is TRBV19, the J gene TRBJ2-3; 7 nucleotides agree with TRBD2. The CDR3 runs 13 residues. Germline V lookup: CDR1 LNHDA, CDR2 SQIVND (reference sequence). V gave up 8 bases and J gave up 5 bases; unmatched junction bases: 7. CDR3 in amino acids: CASAGDFRDTQYF. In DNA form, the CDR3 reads TGTGCCAGTGCGGGGGATTTTAGAGATACGCAGTATTTT.

In DNA form, the CDR3 reads TGTGCCTGGAGAATAAGATCCAGGGAGGTTTCCTACGAGCAGTACTTC. Translated, it gives CAWRIRSREVSYEQYF. The chain is built from TRBV30 and TRBJ2-7; possibly TRBD2 for D (6 bases). The CDR3 runs to 16 residues. The ends were cut back, 3 bases at V and 1 base at J, with 19 bases in the middle. Germline-derived CDR1 and CDR2 are GTSNPN and SVGIG (reference sequence). The complete variable domain, with remaining parts taken from reference TRBV30 and TRBJ2-7, reads SQTIHQWPATLVQPVGSPLSLECTVEGTSNPNLYWYRQAAGRGLQLLFYSVGIGQISSEVPQNLSASRPQDRQFILSSKKLLLSDSGFYLCAWRIRSREVSYEQYFGPGTRLTVT.

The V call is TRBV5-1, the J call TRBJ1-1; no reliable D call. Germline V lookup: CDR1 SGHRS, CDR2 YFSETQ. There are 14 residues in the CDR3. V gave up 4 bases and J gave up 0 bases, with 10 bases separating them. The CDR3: CASSPEDMNTEAFF. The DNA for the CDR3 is TGCGCCAGCAGCCCCGAAGACATGAACACTGAAGCTTTCTTT.

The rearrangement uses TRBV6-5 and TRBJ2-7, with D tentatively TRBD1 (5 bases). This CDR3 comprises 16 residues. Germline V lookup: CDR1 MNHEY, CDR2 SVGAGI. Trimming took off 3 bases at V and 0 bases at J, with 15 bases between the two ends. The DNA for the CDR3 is TGTGCCAGCAGTTATCCTCGGCAGGGTGGCTCCTACGAGCAGTACTTC. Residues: CASSYPRQGGSYEQYF.

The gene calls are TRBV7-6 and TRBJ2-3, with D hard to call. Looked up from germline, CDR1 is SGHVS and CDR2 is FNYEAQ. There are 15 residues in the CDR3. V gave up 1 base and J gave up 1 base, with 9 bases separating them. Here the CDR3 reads CASSLDAGRTDTQYF. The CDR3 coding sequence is TGTGCCAGCAGCTTAGATGCTGGCCGCACAGATACGCAGTATTTT.

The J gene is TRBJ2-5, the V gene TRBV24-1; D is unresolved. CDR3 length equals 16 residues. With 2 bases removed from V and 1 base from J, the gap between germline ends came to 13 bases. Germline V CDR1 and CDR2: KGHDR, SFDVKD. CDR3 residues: CATSDYGASIQETQYF. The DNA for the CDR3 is TGTGCCACCAGTGATTATGGAGCCTCCATCCAAGAGACCCAGTACTTC.

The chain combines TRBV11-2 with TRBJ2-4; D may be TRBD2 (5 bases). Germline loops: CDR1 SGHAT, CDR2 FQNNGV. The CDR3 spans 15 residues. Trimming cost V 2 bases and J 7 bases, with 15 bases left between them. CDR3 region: CASSLTPGSENIQYF. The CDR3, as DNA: TGTGCCAGCAGCTTAACGCCGGGGTCGGAGAACATTCAGTACTTC.

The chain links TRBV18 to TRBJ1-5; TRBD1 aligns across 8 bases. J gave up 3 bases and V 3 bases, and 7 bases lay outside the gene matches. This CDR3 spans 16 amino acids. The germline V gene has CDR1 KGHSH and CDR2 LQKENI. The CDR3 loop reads CASSPTGGYDNQPQHF. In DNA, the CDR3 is TGTGCCAGCTCACCCACAGGGGGTTACGACAATCAGCCCCAGCATTTT. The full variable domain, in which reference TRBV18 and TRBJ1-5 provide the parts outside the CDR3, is NAGVMQNPRHLVRRRGQEARLRCSPMKGHSHVYWYRQLPEEGLKFMVYLQKENIIDESGMPKERFSAEFPKEGPSILRIQQVVRGDSAAYFCASSPTGGYDNQPQHFGDGTRLSIL.